This T cell receptor beta chain was retrieved from a study of a mutant IDH1 vaccine in newly diagnosed glioma. Study-wide background: All eight of the vaccinations patients received fell in weeks 1, 3, 5, 7, 11, 15, 19 and 23. Patients had received radiotherapy, temozolomide, or both previously, most receiving both.

A word on this clone: The target antigen is unknown.

Time point indicated: week 5, during vaccination. With topical imiquimod, each dose of the vaccine consisted of 300 ug of mutant IDH1 20-mer peptide. Libraries were prepared by immunoSEQ multiplex PCR; TCRdb keeps only in-frame clonotypes and omits some of them. The repertoire includes around 50,000 clones, 80% to 90% of them detected once, and approximately 4.6% sits in the top ten. This CDR3 comprises 15 residues. Trimming pared 0 bases from V and 5 bases from J, leaving 13 bases between. Germline loops: CDR1 LGHNA, CDR2 YNFKEQ. The specimen comprised PBMCs, sampled from a glioma patient whose treatment included an IDH1 peptide vaccine. The chain combines TRBV4-2 with TRBJ1-1; maybe TRBD1 (5 bases). The receptor comes from a woman aged 35 to 49 with glioma. CDR3 loop: CASSQDLRARTEAFF. Here the CDR3 DNA reads TGTGCCAGCAGCCAAGATCTCAGGGCTCGGACTGAAGCTTTCTTT.